These 24 T cell receptor beta chains originate from one sample sequenced in a study of shared clonotypes between healthy human individuals. The assay was immunoSEQ multiplex PCR, and TCRdb's table has in-frame clones only and misses some. The sample shows a few hundred thousand clones, just over 75% of them seen only once. The sequenced sample was PBMCs. These receptors all stem from a middle-aged woman in good health. Some clones in this sample may be carry-over from other donors' samples.

The rearrangement uses TRBV30 and TRBJ2-4; D is unresolved. Germline CDR1 reads GTSNPN; CDR2 reads SVGIG (reference sequence). The CDR3 totals 14 residues. V was cut by 1 base and J by 0 bases, with 7 bases left in between. The DNA of the CDR3 is TGTGCCTGGAGTGGGCAGCTAGCCAAAAACATTCAGTACTTC. This gives the protein CAWSGQLAKNIQYF.

This clone appeared many times. Different DNA sequences within this sample yield the same CDR3. The V gene is TRBV30, the J gene TRBJ2-2; maybe TRBD1 (6 bases). From germline, CDR1 is GTSNPN and CDR2 SVGIG (reference sequence). The ends were cut back, 5 bases at V and 1 base at J, with 17 bases in the middle. CDR3 length: 16 residues. The CDR3 coding sequence is TGTGCCTGGCGACGCGGAGGACAGAGGAACACCGGGGAGCTGTTTTTT. It translates to CAWRRGGQRNTGELFF.

The V call is TRBV15, the J call TRBJ2-2; TRBD2 aligns across 9 bases. CDR3 length: 18 amino acids. The V gene's germline CDR1 is LNHNV and CDR2 YYDKDF (reference sequence). V lost 0 bases and J lost 4; bases outside the gene matches: 9. The CDR3 region is CATSRDLASGAPTGELFF. DNA for the CDR3: TGTGCCACCAGCAGAGATCTTGCTAGCGGGGCCCCCACCGGGGAGCTGTTTTTT.

On this clone itself: A read error likely explains this, since a far larger clone differs by one base. No conserved phenylalanine or tryptophan ends this CDR3, so it is likely a read error. The CDR3 sequence: CASSYSGGSSPLHS. The CDR3 coding sequence is TGTGCCAGCAGTTACTCGGGGGGCTCTTCACCCCTCCACTCT. The chain uses TRBV6-5 and TRBJ1-6, with D possibly TRBD1 on 6 matching bases. Trimming stripped 0 bases from V and 9 bases from J, with 9 bases between. Germline V CDR1 and CDR2: MNHEY, SVGAGI. The CDR3 is 14 amino acids.

V is TRBV6-6 and J is TRBJ2-1; D ambiguous. Trimming removed 6 bases at V and 1 base at J, with 13 bases between. The CDR3 runs 15 residues. CDR1 is MNHNY, CDR2 SVGAGI, per germline (reference sequence). The chain's CDR3 is CASSQPGRSYNEQFF. In DNA, the CDR3 is TGTGCCAGCAGCCAGCCGGGCCGGTCCTACAATGAGCAGTTCTTC.

The chain links TRBV14 to TRBJ1-2; D is perhaps TRBD1 (6 bases). The CDR3 sequence is 18 residues long. Between the trimmed V and J ends, which lost 3 bases and 4 bases, there was a span of 24 bases. The germline V gene encodes CDR1 SGHDN and CDR2 FVKESK. CDR3 DNA: TGTGCCAGCAGCCACCCCAAGGCCGGGGGGCCGAGAACCTATGGCTACACCTTC. Translation gives CASSHPKAGGPRTYGYTF.

As concerns this clone: This specimen includes other DNA sequences encoding the same CDR3. V is TRBV29-1 and J is TRBJ1-1; 7 bases agree with TRBD1. The CDR3 is 15 residues long. With 6 bases clipped from V and 0 bases from J, the junction kept 10 bases outside the gene matches. CDR1 is SQVTM, CDR2 ANQGSEA, per germline. In nucleotides, the CDR3 is TGCAGCGTCCCTAATGACAGGGCCTTGAACACTGAAGCTTTCTTT. Protein: CSVPNDRALNTEAFF.

J is TRBJ2-7 and V is TRBV7-2; 9 bases fit TRBD1. The CDR3 spans 15 residues. Germline V lookup: CDR1 SGHTA, CDR2 FQGNSA. Trimming cost V 1 base and J 3 bases; bases outside gene matches: 4. The CDR3 is CASSLVGTGYYEQYF. The DNA for the CDR3 is TGTGCCAGCAGCTTAGTAGGGACAGGGTACTACGAGCAGTACTTC.

The chain links TRBV28 to TRBJ2-2; a weak D match, TRBD2 (6 bases). The length of the CDR3 is 15 residues. Per the germline V gene, CDR1 is MDHEN and CDR2 is SYDVKM. Trimming took 2 bases from V and 5 from J, leaving 12 bases between them. CDR3 amino acids: CASSLRAEGTGELFF. The CDR3 DNA sequence: TGTGCCAGCAGTTTAAGGGCGGAGGGGACCGGGGAGCTGTTTTTT.

The chain employs TRBV7-9 and TRBJ2-7; tentative D call: TRBD1 (6 bases). CDR3 size: 12 residues. V was clipped by 8 bases and J by 10 bases, with 18 bases between them. Germline V lookup: CDR1 SEHNR, CDR2 FQNEAQ (reference sequence). The CDR3 is CASRSEGHRQYF. As DNA, the CDR3 is TGTGCCAGCCGATCAGAGGGACACCGACAGTACTTC.

This clone was observed a single time. The chain is built from TRBV19 and TRBJ1-4; no clear D. CDR1 and CDR2 (germline): LNHDA, SQIVND (reference sequence). The CDR3 runs 13 residues. V was shortened by 3 bases and J by 8 bases, with 10 bases between the two germline ends. CDR3 sequence (DNA): TGTGCCAGTAGTATCCGGGTGAGGGAAAAACTGTTTTTT. Translated, it gives CASSIRVREKLFF.

The chain joins TRBV27 to TRBJ2-3; D ambiguous. Germline CDR1 MNHEY, CDR2 SMNVEV (reference sequence). The length of the CDR3 is 13 residues. V was clipped by 6 bases and J by 6 bases, with 13 bases between them. As DNA, the CDR3 is TGTGCCAGCAGGGGGATCGTGGGGGATACGCAGTATTTT. It is translated as CASRGIVGDTQYF.

This clone was seen a few times. The rearrangement uses TRBV29-1 and TRBJ2-7; the D gene is possibly TRBD1 (6 bases). Looked up from germline, CDR1 is SQVTM and CDR2 is ANQGSEA. Trimming cost V 3 bases and J 5 bases, with 17 bases left between them. This CDR3 has 14 residues. As DNA, the CDR3 is TGCAGCGTTGATTCAACAGGGACGAACGACGAGCAGTACTTC. This gives the protein CSVDSTGTNDEQYF.

The rearrangement uses TRBV6-6 and TRBJ2-5, with D possibly TRBD1 on 6 matching bases. TRBJ2-7 matches the DNA end more closely, so the J call is doubtful. The germline V gene encodes CDR1 MNHNY and CDR2 SVGAGI (reference sequence). CDR3 size: 14 residues. CDR3 loop: CATLTGRRSYEQYF. The DNA of the CDR3 is TGTGCCACCCTCACAGGGAGAAGATCCTACGAGCAGTACTTC.

This clone showed up just a few times. The V call is TRBV6-5, the J call TRBJ1-5; D unclear. The V end lost 4 bases, the J end lost 4 bases, and 8 bases lay between the germline ends. Germline CDR1 MNHEY, CDR2 SVGAGI. This CDR3 has 13 residues. The chain's CDR3 is CASSSQRNQPQHF. CDR3 nucleotide sequence: TGTGCCAGCAGTTCCCAGAGAAATCAGCCCCAGCATTTT.

V usage is TRBV11-2 and J usage is TRBJ1-5, with TRBD1 matching over 9 bases. Germline assignment: CDR1 SGHAT and CDR2 FQNNGV. The CDR3 length is 15 residues. With 0 bases clipped from V and 4 bases from J, the junction kept 1 base outside the gene matches. The chain's CDR3 is CASSLETGGNQPQHF. In nucleotides, the CDR3 is TGTGCCAGCAGCTTAGAGACAGGGGGGAATCAGCCCCAGCATTTT.

The genes are TRBV6-5 and TRBJ1-2; TRBD1 is a possible D gene (5 bases). Germline V CDR1 and CDR2: MNHEY, SVGAGI. V was trimmed by 10 bases and J by 4 bases, leaving 16 bases between them. This CDR3 is built from 13 residues. The CDR3 spells CATAGISGYGYTF. As DNA, the CDR3 is TGTGCCACCGCAGGGATCAGTGGCTATGGCTACACCTTC.

The chain joins TRBV27 to TRBJ1-4; 7 bases agree with TRBD1. V lost 6 bases and J lost 5; bases outside the gene matches: 12. The CDR3 length is 16 residues. CDR1 is MNHEY and CDR2 is SMNVEV in the germline V gene (reference sequence). DNA of the CDR3: TGTGCCAGCAGGCCGACAGGGAACGGGCTAAATGAAAAACTGTTTTTT. Residues: CASRPTGNGLNEKLFF.

The genes are TRBV19 and TRBJ2-7; D is unresolved. The CDR3 loop spans 11 amino acids. Between the trimmed V and J ends, which lost 7 bases and 11 bases, there was a span of 15 bases. CDR1 is LNHDA and CDR2 is SQIVND in the germline V gene (reference sequence). The CDR3 coding sequence is TGTGCCAGTACCCAAATGGGCGGAAAGTACTTC. Amino acid sequence: CASTQMGGKYF.

J is TRBJ2-3 and V is TRBV29-1; a possible D gene is TRBD2 (6 bases). CDR3 length: 12 residues. Trimming removed 6 bases from V and 6 bases from J, with 13 bases in between. Germline V CDR1 and CDR2: SQVTM, ANQGSEA. This chain's CDR3 is CSVRLVGDTQYF. The CDR3 DNA reads as TGCAGCGTCCGACTAGTGGGGGATACGCAGTATTTT.

This clone was detected once. The chain's CDR3 is CASSSSKLAGNTEAFF. CDR3 coding DNA: TGTGCCAGCAGTTCGAGTAAACTGGCGGGAAACACTGAAGCTTTCTTT. The chain is built from TRBV28 and TRBJ1-1; no reliable D call. The V gene lost 4 bases and the J gene lost 2 bases, with 17 bases spanning the gap. This CDR3 is 16 amino acids long. Looked up from germline, CDR1 is MDHEN and CDR2 is SYDVKM.

The chain has TRBV7-3 and TRBJ2-5; maybe TRBD2 (6 bases). Trimming took 5 bases from V and 5 from J, leaving 6 bases between them. Germline loops: CDR1 SGHTA, CDR2 FQGTGA. This CDR3 region has 11 residues. CDR3 DNA sequence: TGTGCCAGCAGCGCGGGGGAGACCCAGTACTTC. It translates to CASSAGETQYF.

CDR3 coding DNA: TGTGCCAGCTCACCGGATGCGGAGGGTGGAGAGACCCAGTACTTC. This gives the protein CASSPDAEGGETQYF. This rearrangement joins TRBV18 to TRBJ2-5, with D possibly TRBD2 on 6 matching bases. V lost 3 bases and J 4 bases, leaving 15 bases between the germline ends. This CDR3 is built from 15 residues. Germline values: CDR1 KGHSH, CDR2 LQKENI. Variable domain in full (rest from reference TRBV18 and TRBJ2-5): NAGVMQNPRHLVRRRGQEARLRCSPMKGHSHVYWYRQLPEEGLKFMVYLQKENIIDESGMPKERFSAEFPKEGPSILRIQQVVRGDSAAYFCASSPDAEGGETQYFGPGTRLLVL.

This clone was recorded only once. A much bigger clone sits one base away, suggesting this may be a read error. V is TRBV11-2 and J is TRBJ1-1; D call uncertain. The length of the CDR3 is 13 residues. The V gene's germline CDR1 is SGHAT and CDR2 FQNNGV. The V and J ends lost 0 bases and 2 bases respectively, with 4 bases between them. DNA of the CDR3: TGTGCCAGCAGCTTAGACGTAAACACTGAAGCTTTCTTT. Protein sequence: CASSLDVNTEAFF.